One T cell receptor (beta chain) is described in this entry. Its cognate antigen is unknown. The data originate from a study of PD-1 blockade in classical Hodgkin lymphoma. Stated time point: cycle 4 day 1 (C4D1), after five to seven weeks of nivolumab. Every single patient, without exception, relapsed after autologous stem cell transplantation, and brentuximab vedotin exposure varied. The CD4+ T cells used were purified from thawed PBMCs through magnetic negative selection. Study-wide findings and caveats: When set against healthy donors, newly diagnosed patients were reported to show lower baseline TCR diversity. Initiation of nivolumab under 1 year after ASCT led to exclusion of patients. CD4+ but not CD8+ TCR diversity rose significantly by C4D1. Newly diagnosed patients had diversity similar to the baseline diversity of complete responders.

Profiled with immunoSEQ multiplex PCR; TCRdb holds only in-frame clones, not every one. The sample yields about 18,000 clones, over 70% seen once. Germline CDR1 and CDR2: KGHSH and LQKENI. Trimming shortened V by 1 base and J by 2 bases, and 6 bases separated the two germline ends. The CDR3 is 13 amino acids. The clonotype was recovered from a human donor with classical Hodgkin lymphoma. The specimen was CD4+ T cells from blood, collected before the fourth cycle of nivolumab. The chain has TRBV18 and TRBJ2-7; D is perhaps TRBD2 (6 bases). CDR3 DNA sequence: TGTGCCAGCTCACCACGACTAGCCTACGAGCAGTACTTC. Translated, it gives CASSPRLAYEQYF.